The 9 T cell receptor beta chains presented below share a single source sample, sequenced in a study of blood T cell repertoires in COVID-19. The repertoire was sequenced with immunoSEQ multiplex PCR; TCRdb's copy has only in-frame clones and lacks some. Among 150,000 to 200,000 clones listed, about nine tenths were seen once. The sample consisted of peripheral blood. These receptors came from a man between 25 and 39 years old with COVID-19, enrolled during active disease.

The chain is built from TRBV6-6 and TRBJ2-7, with 12 nucleotides matching TRBD2. Germline CDR1 reads MNHNY; CDR2 reads SVGAGI (reference sequence). Unmatched junction bases numbered 9, after V lost 4 bases and J lost 5 bases. The CDR3 loop spans 16 amino acids. CDR3 coding DNA: TGTGCCAGCAGTTCCCAGACTAGCGGGGGAGGAAACGAGCAGTACTTC. Translation: CASSSQTSGGGNEQYF.

The chain joins TRBV6-5 to TRBJ2-1, with a weak D call TRBD1 (6 bases). The CDR3 has 13 residues. From germline, CDR1 is MNHEY and CDR2 SVGAGI. Trimming removed 8 bases at V and 4 bases at J, with 12 bases between. DNA for the CDR3: TGTGCCAGCCGATCAGGACAGTACAATGAGCAGTTCTTC. Translated, it gives CASRSGQYNEQFF.

The chain uses TRBV7-2 and TRBJ2-1; 11 bases line up with TRBD2. V dropped 4 bases and J dropped 8; count of bases not matched to a gene: 7. The V gene's germline CDR1 is SGHTA and CDR2 FQGNSA. This CDR3 has 15 amino acids. The DNA of the CDR3 is TGTGCCAGCAGCTCAATAGCGGGAGGGGGGTATGAGCAGTTCTTC. Protein: CASSSIAGGGYEQFF. Filled out from reference TRBV7-2 and TRBJ2-1, the complete variable domain reads GAGVSQSPSNKVTEKGKDVELRCDPISGHTALYWYRQSLGQGLEFLIYFQGNSAPDKSGLPSDRFSAERTGGSVSTLTIQRTQQEDSAVYLCASSSIAGGGYEQFFGPGTRLTVL.

The DNA for the CDR3 is TGTGCCAGCAGTACCCAGGGCGCAGATACGCAGTATTTT. Amino acids: CASSTQGADTQYF. The chain recombines TRBV2 with TRBJ2-3; possible D gene TRBD1, 5 bases. The ends were cut back, 5 bases at V and 4 bases at J, with 10 bases in the middle. Looked up from germline, CDR1 is SNHLY and CDR2 is FYNNEI. CDR3 size: 13 residues.

This sequence joins TRBV15 and TRBJ1-1, with 9 bases aligning to TRBD1. V trimming: 3 bases; J trimming: 0 bases; junction bases outside the gene matches: 5. CDR1 and CDR2 (germline): LNHNV, YYDKDF (reference sequence). The CDR3 totals 16 residues. The CDR3 region has the DNA TGTGCCACCAGCAGCTGGACAGGGGTCATGAACACTGAAGCTTTCTTT. This translates into CATSSWTGVMNTEAFF.

This clone was found once. This chain joins TRBV18 and TRBJ1-3, with TRBD1 as a possible D gene (6 bases). Trimming stripped 10 bases from V and 0 bases from J, with 16 bases between. CDR1 and CDR2 from the germline V gene are KGHSH and LQKENI. This CDR3 is 15 amino acids long. The CDR3 DNA reads TGTGCCACCGCGGACAGTCGGAACTCTGGAAACACCATATATTTT. Amino acid sequence: CATADSRNSGNTIYF.

This clone was detected only a few times. The chain recombines TRBV7-2 with TRBJ1-4; 9 bases fit TRBD1. The CDR3 contains 14 residues. Germline values: CDR1 SGHTA, CDR2 FQGNSA. J lost 10 bases, V lost 1 base, and 4 bases had no gene match. The DNA for the CDR3 is TGTGCCAGCAGCTTAGAGCGACAGGGGGGAAAACTGTTTTTT. Its translation is CASSLERQGGKLFF.

The rearrangement joins TRBV5-1 to TRBJ2-3; D is ambiguous. Germline assignment: CDR1 SGHRS and CDR2 YFSETQ. Trimming stripped 0 bases from V and 1 base from J, with 12 bases between. The CDR3 contains 16 residues. This CDR3 reads CASSLVMGVGTDTQYF. CDR3 nucleotides: TGCGCCAGCAGCTTGGTCATGGGCGTCGGCACAGATACGCAGTATTTT.

V gene TRBV11-2 combines with J gene TRBJ2-2, with TRBD2 matching over 10 bases. The CDR3 is made up of 15 amino acids. Per germline, CDR1 SGHAT and CDR2 FQNNGV. The V segment lost 4 bases and the J segment 9 bases; nucleotides outside the gene matches: 8. The CDR3 nucleotides read TGTGCCAGCAGCTCGGAAGCAGCGGGAGGGAGGGAGCTGTTTTTT. This encodes CASSSEAAGGRELFF. The entire variable domain, with the rest obtained from reference TRBV11-2 and TRBJ2-2, is as follows: EAGVAQSPRYKIIEKRQSVAFWCNPISGHATLYWYQQILGQGPKLLIQFQNNGVVDDSQLPKDRFSAERLKGVDSTLKIQPAKLEDSAVYLCASSSEAAGGRELFFGEGSRLTVL.